This T cell receptor (beta chain) was retrieved from a study of regulatory and conventional T cells in RAG deficiency. Comment on this clone: Its antigen is not known.

The repertoire was sequenced with immunoSEQ multiplex PCR; TCRdb's copy has only in-frame clones and lacks some. Of around 37,000 clones in the sample, 75% to 90% were seen once. The CDR3 runs 14 residues. Trimming stripped 7 bases from V and 0 bases from J, with 10 bases between. Germline V CDR1 and CDR2: MNHNS, SASEGT. Study-wide findings and caveats: In Omenn syndrome, sorted "Tregs" may be peripherally activated cells.

These data also formed part of another study, on regulatory T cells. This second study says: The primer mix had 52 TRBV and 13 TRBJ primers.

Material: CD8+ T cells sorted from blood. The receptor was isolated from a human donor in good health. This chain joins TRBV6-1 and TRBJ1-5; perhaps TRBD1 as D (5 bases). The DNA for the CDR3 is TGTGCCAGCACTAACAGGTTTAGCAATCAGCCCCAGCATTTT. Protein: CASTNRFSNQPQHF.